The 9 T cell receptor beta chains listed next were all sequenced from one sample in a study of shared T cell receptors in the human thymus. Produced via immunoSEQ multiplex PCR; TCRdb's table is partial and in-frame only. In the table there are hundreds of thousands of clones, around 85% of which are singletons. Another study also made use of these data, one on human thymus T cells.

The specimen sequenced was thymocytes. Receptors were obtained from a girl under three years old with a congenital heart defect.

The chain carries TRBV5-6 and TRBJ1-1; D unclear. CDR1 is SGHDT, CDR2 YYEEEE, per germline. Trimming stripped 0 bases from V and 0 bases from J, with 9 bases between. The length of the CDR3 is 15 residues. The CDR3 region has the DNA TGTGCCAGCAGCTTGGGGCAGCGACTGAACACTGAAGCTTTCTTT. The encoded protein is CASSLGQRLNTEAFF.

The chain employs TRBV18 and TRBJ1-2; D perhaps matches TRBD1 (6 bases). The germline V and J ends were trimmed by 6 bases and 8 bases, with 25 bases remaining between them. The germline gives CDR1 KGHSH, CDR2 LQKENI. The CDR3 extends over 16 amino acids. The CDR3: CASSPGFGQPSKGYTF. CDR3 bases: TGTGCCAGCTCCCCGGGTTTCGGACAGCCCAGCAAGGGCTACACCTTC.

This sequence joins TRBV5-6 and TRBJ1-2; weak D call: TRBD1 (5 bases). Trimming pared 0 bases from V and 0 bases from J, leaving 12 bases between. The CDR3 extends over 16 amino acids. Germline V gene sequence: CDR1 SGHDT, CDR2 YYEEEE. The CDR3 protein is CASSLGGAGTNYGYTF. The DNA of the CDR3 is TGTGCCAGCAGCTTGGGTGGAGCAGGGACTAACTATGGCTACACCTTC.

The rearrangement links TRBV27 to TRBJ2-7; 9 bases line up with TRBD1. The CDR3 is 15 residues long. Unmatched junction bases numbered 8, after V lost 5 bases and J lost 3 bases. Germline V gene sequence: CDR1 MNHEY, CDR2 SMNVEV (reference sequence). This chain's CDR3 is CASSTLGTGLYEQYF. CDR3 in DNA: TGTGCCAGCAGTACCCTCGGGACAGGGCTCTACGAGCAGTACTTC.

This chain connects TRBV9 to TRBJ2-4; tentatively, D is TRBD1 (6 bases). V lost 4 bases and J 0 bases, leaving 14 bases between the germline ends. The CDR3 contains 16 residues. From germline, CDR1 is SGDLS and CDR2 YYNGEE. This CDR3 is CASSKTGPLAKNIQYF. In DNA form, the CDR3 reads TGTGCCAGCAGCAAAACAGGGCCTCTAGCCAAAAACATTCAGTACTTC.

The chain carries TRBV18 and TRBJ1-3; TRBD1 might be the D (6 bases). Deletions cut 3 bases from V and 0 bases from J, with 9 bases between. The CDR3 runs to 15 residues. Looked up from germline, CDR1 is KGHSH and CDR2 is LQKENI. In nucleotides, the CDR3 is TGTGCCAGCTCACCGGACAGAAACTCTGGAAACACCATATATTTT. Encoded protein: CASSPDRNSGNTIYF.

V gene TRBV4-1 combines with J gene TRBJ2-1; D ambiguous. This CDR3 has 11 amino acids. CDR1 and CDR2 (germline): MGHRA, YSYEKL. Trimming left V 4 bases short and J 8 bases short, with 6 bases between. CDR3 nucleotide sequence: TGCGCCAGCAGCCCTGGGCATGAGCAGTTCTTC. It is translated as CASSPGHEQFF.

This chain links TRBV2 with TRBJ1-2; 9 bases line up with TRBD1. There are 16 residues in the CDR3. Germline V gives CDR1 SNHLY, CDR2 FYNNEI. V dropped 8 bases and J dropped 2; count of bases not matched to a gene: 12. CDR3 protein: CASPSRWTGANYGYTF. The CDR3 DNA reads TGTGCCAGCCCTTCTCGGTGGACAGGGGCCAACTATGGCTACACCTTC.

The J gene is TRBJ2-7, the V gene TRBV2; TRBD1 matches 10 bases. This CDR3 contains 16 residues. Germline V gives CDR1 SNHLY, CDR2 FYNNEI. J gave up 3 bases and V 6 bases, and 11 bases lay outside the gene matches. The CDR3 nucleotides read TGTGCCAGCAGGCATCCGCCGGGACAGGGGATCTACGAGCAGTACTTC. Translation gives CASRHPPGQGIYEQYF.